Given below is one T cell receptor beta chain in context. The RNA, about 0.45 to 1 ug, was put through reverse transcription using random hexamers. In TCRdb, the immunoSEQ multiplex PCR reads were re-called with MiXCR into one record per CDR3 protein. The table records about 84,000 distinct CDR3 sequences, approximately 92% of them present only once. The authors sequenced TCR beta from blood CD8+ and CD4+ T cells. CDR1 is SGHTS and CDR2 is YDEGEE in the germline V gene. The CDR3 has 9 amino acids. Trimming took off 10 bases at V and 3 bases at J, with 4 bases between the two ends. These data come from a study of CD8 T cells in Susac syndrome.

Sequenced sample: CD8+ T cells from PBMCs. The rearrangement links TRBV5-8 to TRBJ2-5; no firm D call. This TCR derives from a human donor in good health. CDR3 residues: CAFKETQYF. The CDR3 DNA reads TGTGCCTTTAAAGAGACCCAGTACTTC.